The clone carrying this TCR beta chain was seen more than once but under ten times. What it binds is not known. Trimming shortened V by 1 base and J by 0 bases, and 8 bases separated the two germline ends. CDR3 length: 15 residues. Germline CDR1 SGHTA, CDR2 FQGNSA. The isolated RNA, all of it, was reverse transcribed, so expressed TCRB transcripts were what got sequenced. Average reads for naive, central memory and regulatory T cell samples were 3.5 million to 4.5 million. Produced via immunoSEQ multiplex PCR; TCRdb's table is partial and in-frame only. The top ten clones hold around 0.065% of a sample with around 430,000 clones, approximately 28% of them seen once. This record belongs to a study of beta chain features in type 1 diabetes. The study, taken as a whole, reports: For Type 1 diabetes patients, all four CD4+ subsets carried TCRB CDR3s that were moderately but significantly shorter. A pattern of fewer insertions and more deletions at VDJ junctions was seen in type 1 diabetes patients. A greater similarity of naive, central memory and Treg TCRB repertoires was seen among patients than among healthy donors.

Sequences were obtained from naive CD4+ T cells from blood. The sequence was collected from a man aged 18 to 29 in good health. The genes are TRBV7-2 and TRBJ2-3; D call uncertain. In DNA, the CDR3 is TGTGCCAGCAGCTTAGGCGGTGCTAGCACAGATACGCAGTATTTT. It is translated as CASSLGGASTDTQYF.